This TCR beta chain was sequenced during a study of blood T cell repertoires in COVID-19. As for the study in general: Nucleic acid was either cDNA or gDNA, and it came from T cells, B-cell-depleted T cells, or PBMCs.

Germline loops: CDR1 LGHDT, CDR2 YNNKEL (reference sequence). The CDR3 is 16 amino acids. The J segment lost 1 base and the V segment lost 4 bases, leaving 3 bases of the junction unmatched. Grouping used clinical history reported by participants in a survey and questionnaire. Individuals in the exposed group had encountered a COVID-19 case within 2 weeks preceding study entry. Sequenced by immunoSEQ multiplex PCR; TCRdb stores in-frame clones only, minus some. The data show around 200,000 clones, 86% seen once. The sequence was collected from a woman aged 25-40 years who had been exposed to COVID-19. The material sequenced was PBMCs or T cells enriched from blood (not recorded which). This chain joins TRBV3-1 (or the pseudogene TRBV3-2) and TRBJ2-3; 12 bases are a match to TRBD2. DNA of the CDR3: TGTGCCAGCAGCCCCCGGACTAGCGGGGGCACAGATACGCAGTATTTT. Translating gives CASSPRTSGGTDTQYF.